The 20 T cell receptor beta chains given below trace back to one sample, sequenced in a study of blood T cell repertoires in COVID-19. Data came from immunoSEQ multiplex PCR; TCRdb stores just in-frame clones and leaves some out. The top ten hold 2% to 3% of the sample, which has over 250,000 clones, about 92% seen once. The sample consisted of PBMCs or T cells enriched from blood (not recorded which). These receptors were collected from a man aged 55 to 70 who had recovered from COVID-19.

This chain joins TRBV9 and TRBJ2-7, with TRBD1 matching 10 bases. With V trimmed by 4 bases and J by 0 bases, 10 bases remained unmatched. In germline, CDR1 is SGDLS, CDR2 YYNGEE. There are 17 residues in the CDR3. Here the CDR3 DNA reads TGTGCCAGCAGCTCGGGACAGGGGATTTCGGGCTCCTACGAGCAGTACTTC. This translates into CASSSGQGISGSYEQYF.

Comments on this clone: Other DNA sequences in this specimen translate into the identical CDR3. This sequence joins TRBV2 and TRBJ1-1; 7 bases fit TRBD1. CDR1 is SNHLY, CDR2 FYNNEI, per germline. V was pared by 4 bases and J by 5 bases, with 7 bases of the junction left unmatched. The CDR3 runs to 14 residues. The CDR3 is CASSGVQGGTEAFF. CDR3 nucleotide sequence: TGTGCCAGCAGTGGGGTTCAGGGGGGAACTGAAGCTTTCTTT.

The genes are TRBV3-1 (or the pseudogene TRBV3-2) and TRBJ1-2, with TRBD1 matching 7 bases. This CDR3 spans 14 amino acids. Germline trimming cut 1 base from V and 5 bases from J; bases unmatched to any gene: 4. Germline CDR1 is LGHDT and CDR2 is YNNKEL (reference sequence). CDR3 sequence reads: CASSQAQGWYGYTF. CDR3 in DNA: TGTGCCAGCAGCCAAGCACAGGGGTGGTATGGCTACACCTTC.

The V call is TRBV5-1, the J call TRBJ1-1; D may be TRBD1 (6 bases). V lost 4 bases to trimming and J lost 1 base, with 14 bases between them. This CDR3 is built from 15 residues. From germline, CDR1 is SGHRS and CDR2 YFSETQ. The CDR3 protein is CASSPKHRENTEAFF. For the CDR3, the DNA is TGCGCCAGCAGCCCGAAACACAGGGAGAACACTGAAGCTTTCTTT.

This chain links TRBV6-5 with TRBJ2-7; D remains ambiguous. The CDR3 runs to 14 residues. Germline lookup yields CDR1 MNHEY and CDR2 SVGAGI. V was cut by 0 bases and J by 7 bases, with 13 bases left in between. The CDR3: CASSYSSGAAEQYF. The CDR3 DNA follows: TGTGCCAGCAGTTACTCGTCCGGAGCTGCGGAGCAGTACTTC.

The rearrangement uses TRBV30 and TRBJ1-1; D ambiguous. Germline CDR1 and CDR2: GTSNPN and SVGIG (reference sequence). V was cut by 6 bases and J by 2 bases, with 13 bases left in between. The CDR3 totals 13 residues. CDR3 bases: TGTGCCTGCCACCTCGGAGGAAACACTGAAGCTTTCTTT. This sequence encodes CACHLGGNTEAFF.

The chain employs TRBV4-3 and TRBJ2-7; a possible D gene is TRBD1 (6 bases). The V gene's germline CDR1 is LGHNA and CDR2 YSLEER. The CDR3 is made up of 17 amino acids. V was cut by 2 bases and J by 1 base, with 18 bases left in between. This chain's CDR3 is CASSQSFSQGKSYEQYF. The CDR3 DNA is TGCGCCAGCAGCCAATCATTCTCACAGGGAAAATCCTACGAGCAGTACTTC.

The rearrangement joins TRBV5-1 to TRBJ2-1, with 9 bases aligning to TRBD1. This CDR3 is 16 amino acids long. Germline V lookup: CDR1 SGHRS, CDR2 YFSETQ. J was trimmed by 4 bases and V by 1 base; bases with no gene match: 6. CDR3 coding DNA: TGCGCCAGCAGCTTGTGGATACAGGGGGCTTACAATGAGCAGTTCTTC. Its translation: CASSLWIQGAYNEQFF.

The J gene is TRBJ1-6, the V gene TRBV5-6; a weak D match, TRBD1 (5 bases). Germline V gene lookup returns CDR1 SGHDT and CDR2 YYEEEE. The V end was cut by 3 bases, the J end by 14 bases, with 15 bases between. The CDR3 covers 13 residues. As DNA, the CDR3 is TGTGCCAGCAGCTCGGACACGGCTTTTTCCCTCCACTTT. Translating gives CASSSDTAFSLHF.

The rearrangement joins TRBV9 to TRBJ1-1; TRBD1 is a possible D gene (6 bases). Germline V gene data show CDR1 as SGDLS and CDR2 as YYNGEE. The length of the CDR3 is 17 residues. The V gene lost 0 bases and the J gene lost 1 base, with 16 bases spanning the gap. CDR3 sequence (DNA): TGTGCCAGCAGCGTAGGTCCAGGGGCAACAAGGAACACTGAAGCTTTCTTT. It specifies CASSVGPGATRNTEAFF.

This chain links TRBV20-1 with TRBJ2-3, with D tentatively TRBD2 (5 bases). Germline CDR1 reads DFQATT; CDR2 reads SNEGSKA (reference sequence). CDR3 length equals 13 residues. Trimming removed 3 bases from V and 0 bases from J, with 7 bases in between. Here the CDR3 reads CSASQRSTDTQYF. In nucleotides, the CDR3 is TGCAGTGCTAGTCAGCGGAGCACAGATACGCAGTATTTT.

In DNA form, the CDR3 reads TGTGCCAGCAGAGGAGAGGAGTATAAGCAGTTCTTC. This sequence encodes CASRGEEYKQFF. The J gene is TRBJ2-1, the V gene TRBV2; D gene uncertain. V was cut by 6 bases and J by 11 bases, with 14 bases left in between. Germline lookup yields CDR1 SNHLY and CDR2 FYNNEI. CDR3 length: 12 residues.

V and J are TRBV7-8 and TRBJ1-2; 8 bases are a match to TRBD1. Trimming removed 5 bases from V and 0 bases from J; junction bases left unmatched: 11. CDR1 is SGHVS and CDR2 is FQNEAQ in the germline V gene. There are 17 residues in the CDR3. For the CDR3, the DNA is TGTGCCAGCAGCCGGTCAGGGGGCTTTTCGTCTAACTATGGCTACACCTTC. It yields the protein CASSRSGGFSSNYGYTF.

The chain joins TRBV19 to TRBJ2-5; 10 positions match TRBD1. V lost 6 bases to trimming and J lost 5 bases; unmatched junction nucleotides: 6. CDR1 and CDR2 from the germline V gene are LNHDA and SQIVND (reference sequence). This CDR3 has 14 amino acids. CDR3 loop: CASSDRGRVETQYF. The CDR3 bases are TGTGCCAGTAGCGACAGGGGGCGCGTGGAGACCCAGTACTTC.

This sequence joins TRBV6-6 and TRBJ1-6, with D perhaps TRBD1 (6 bases). The ends were cut back, 8 bases at V and 6 bases at J, with 17 bases in the middle. This CDR3 comprises 15 residues. CDR1 is MNHNY, CDR2 SVGAGI, per germline (reference sequence). CDR3 bases: TGTGCCAGCGATAAACAGGGATTAGTTAATTCACCCCTCCACTTT. Protein: CASDKQGLVNSPLHF.

In its sample, this clone was seen once. The chain joins TRBV18 to TRBJ1-1; D is uncertain. CDR1 KGHSH and CDR2 LQKENI come from the germline V gene. Deletions cut 2 bases from V and 1 base from J, with 8 bases between. This CDR3 contains 14 residues. The CDR3 nucleotides are TGTGCCAGCTCACCAGGTTCAGGGAACACTGAAGCTTTCTTT. As protein: CASSPGSGNTEAFF.

The V gene is TRBV6-1, the J gene TRBJ1-5, with TRBD1 matching 8 bases. There are 16 residues in the CDR3. CDR1 and CDR2 from the germline V gene are MNHNS and SASEGT. The junction had 7 bases not matched to a gene; V was cut back by 4 bases and J by 2 bases. CDR3 nucleotides: TGTGCCAGCAGTGTACACAGGGGGGGTGGCAATCAGCCCCAGCATTTT. Amino acid sequence: CASSVHRGGGNQPQHF.

This clone was counted once. One junction end does not reproduce the germline sequence, and a read error may be involved. The J gene is TRBJ2-5, the V gene TRBV7-7; the D gene is possibly TRBD1 (6 bases). Germline loops: CDR1 SSHAT, CDR2 FNYEAQ (reference sequence). The CDR3 spans 14 residues. The CDR3: CASSPRSGVETQYF. CDR3 DNA sequence: TGTGCTAGCAGCCCACGGTCAGGGGTAGAGACCCAGTACTTC.

A note on this clone: At one of its ends the junction is not consistent with the germline gene, which may arise from a read error. This rearrangement joins TRBV13 to TRBJ2-1, with a possible D match to TRBD2 (6 bases). The CDR3 covers 14 residues. CDR1 is PRHDT, CDR2 FYEKMQ, per germline (reference sequence). CDR3 amino acids: CASTLLANYNEQFF. CDR3 nucleotide sequence: TGTGCCAGCACCTTACTAGCAAACTACAATGAGCAGTTCTTC.

The CDR3 loop is CASSPRIISSYEQYF. CDR3 DNA: TGTGCCAGCAGCCCTCGGATCATCTCTAGCTACGAGCAGTACTTC. The rearrangement joins TRBV11-2 to TRBJ2-7; no reliable D call. Germline-derived CDR1 and CDR2 are SGHAT and FQNNGV. This CDR3 has 15 amino acids. The V end lost 5 bases, the J end lost 3 bases, and 17 bases lay between the germline ends.